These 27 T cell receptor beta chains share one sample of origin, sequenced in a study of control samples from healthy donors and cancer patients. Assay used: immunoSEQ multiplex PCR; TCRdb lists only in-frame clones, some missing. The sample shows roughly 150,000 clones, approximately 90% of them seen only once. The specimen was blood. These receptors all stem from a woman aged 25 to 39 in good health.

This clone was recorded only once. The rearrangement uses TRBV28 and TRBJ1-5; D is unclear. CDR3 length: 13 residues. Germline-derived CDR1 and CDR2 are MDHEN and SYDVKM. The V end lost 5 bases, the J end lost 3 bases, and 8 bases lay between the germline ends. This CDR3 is CASSRSNNQPQHF. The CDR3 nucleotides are TGTGCCAGCAGTAGAAGTAACAATCAGCCCCAGCATTTT. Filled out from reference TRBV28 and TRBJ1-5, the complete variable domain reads DVKVTQSSRYLVKRTGEKVFLECVQDMDHENMFWYRQDPGLGLRLIYFSYDVKMKEKGDIPEGYSVSREKKERFSLILESASTNQTSMYLCASSRSNNQPQHFGDGTRLSIL.

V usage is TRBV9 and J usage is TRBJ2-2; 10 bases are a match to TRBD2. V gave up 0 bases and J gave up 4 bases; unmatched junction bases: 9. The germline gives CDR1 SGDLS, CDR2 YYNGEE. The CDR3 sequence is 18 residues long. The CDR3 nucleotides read TGTGCCAGCAGCGTAGCGGTGTCTAGCGGGAGTGGCACCGGGGAGCTGTTTTTT. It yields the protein CASSVAVSSGSGTGELFF.

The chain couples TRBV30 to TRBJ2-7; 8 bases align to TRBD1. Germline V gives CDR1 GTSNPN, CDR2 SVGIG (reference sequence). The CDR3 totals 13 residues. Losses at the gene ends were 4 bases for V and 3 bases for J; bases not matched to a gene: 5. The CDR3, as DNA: TGTGCCTGGAATAGACAGGGGCTCTACGAGCAGTACTTC. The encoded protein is CAWNRQGLYEQYF. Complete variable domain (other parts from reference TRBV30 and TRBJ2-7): SQTIHQWPATLVQPVGSPLSLECTVEGTSNPNLYWYRQAAGRGLQLLFYSVGIGQISSEVPQNLSASRPQDRQFILSSKKLLLSDSGFYLCAWNRQGLYEQYFGPGTRLTVT.

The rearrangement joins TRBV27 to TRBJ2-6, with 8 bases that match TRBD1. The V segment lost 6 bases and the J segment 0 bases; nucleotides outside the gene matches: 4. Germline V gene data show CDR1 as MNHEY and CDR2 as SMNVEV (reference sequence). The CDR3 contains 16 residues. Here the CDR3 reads CASRPGQVSGANVLTF. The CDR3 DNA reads TGTGCCAGCAGGCCGGGACAGGTCTCTGGGGCCAACGTCCTGACTTTC.

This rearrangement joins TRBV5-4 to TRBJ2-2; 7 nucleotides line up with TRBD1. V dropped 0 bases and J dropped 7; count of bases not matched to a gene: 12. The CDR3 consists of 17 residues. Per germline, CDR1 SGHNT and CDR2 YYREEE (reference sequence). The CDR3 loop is CASSLARGGNGVGELFF. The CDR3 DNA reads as TGTGCCAGCAGCTTGGCGCGAGGGGGCAACGGCGTCGGGGAGCTGTTTTTT.

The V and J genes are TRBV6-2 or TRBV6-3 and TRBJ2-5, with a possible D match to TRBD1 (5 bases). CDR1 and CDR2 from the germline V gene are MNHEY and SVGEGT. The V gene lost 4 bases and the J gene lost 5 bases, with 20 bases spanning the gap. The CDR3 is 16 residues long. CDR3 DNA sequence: TGTGCCAGCAGTTCAGGGTCTTCAAGGGCCGGTGAGACCCAGTACTTC. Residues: CASSSGSSRAGETQYF.

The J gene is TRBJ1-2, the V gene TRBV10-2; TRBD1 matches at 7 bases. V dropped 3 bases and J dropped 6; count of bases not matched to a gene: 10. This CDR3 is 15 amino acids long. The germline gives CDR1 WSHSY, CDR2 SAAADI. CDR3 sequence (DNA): TGCGCCAGCAGTGACCTAGACAGGGACGGGCATGGCTACACCTTC. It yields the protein CASSDLDRDGHGYTF.

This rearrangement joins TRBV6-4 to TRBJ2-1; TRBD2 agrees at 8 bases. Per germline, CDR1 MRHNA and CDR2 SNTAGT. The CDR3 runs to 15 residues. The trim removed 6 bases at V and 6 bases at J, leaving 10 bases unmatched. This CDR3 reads CASRPSEGLGNEQFF. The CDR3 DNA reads TGTGCCAGCAGACCCAGCGAGGGACTAGGCAATGAGCAGTTCTTC.

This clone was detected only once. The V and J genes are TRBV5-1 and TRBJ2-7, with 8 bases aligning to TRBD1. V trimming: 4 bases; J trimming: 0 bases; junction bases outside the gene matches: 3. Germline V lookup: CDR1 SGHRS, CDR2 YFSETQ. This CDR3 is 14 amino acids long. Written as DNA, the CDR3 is TGCGCCAGCAGCAAGACAGGGGACTCCTACGAGCAGTACTTC. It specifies CASSKTGDSYEQYF.

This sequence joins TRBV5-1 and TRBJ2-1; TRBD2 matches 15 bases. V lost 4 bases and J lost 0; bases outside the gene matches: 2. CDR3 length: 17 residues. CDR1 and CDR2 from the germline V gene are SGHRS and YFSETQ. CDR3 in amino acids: CASSPGLAGGSYNEQFF. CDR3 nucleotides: TGCGCCAGCAGCCCGGGACTAGCGGGAGGCTCCTACAATGAGCAGTTCTTC.

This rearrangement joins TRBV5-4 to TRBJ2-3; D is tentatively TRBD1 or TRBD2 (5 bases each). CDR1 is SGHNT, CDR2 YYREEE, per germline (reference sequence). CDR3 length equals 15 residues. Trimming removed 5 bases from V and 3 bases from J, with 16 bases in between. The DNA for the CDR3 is TGTGCCAGCAGTTCCGGGACGAGGAAGACAGATACGCAGTATTTT. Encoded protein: CASSSGTRKTDTQYF.

The CDR3 sequence is CASTWGGPNYGYTF. DNA for the CDR3: TGTGCCAGCACCTGGGGGGGGCCTAACTATGGCTACACCTTC. V and J are TRBV28 and TRBJ1-2; perhaps TRBD1 as D (6 bases). Germline CDR1 is MDHEN and CDR2 is SYDVKM. This CDR3 contains 14 residues. V lost 7 bases and J lost 0, with 12 bases in between.

DNA for the CDR3: TGTGCCAGCAGTCGACTAGCGGGAGGGGAGCAGTACTTC. This encodes CASSRLAGGEQYF. The rearrangement links TRBV27 to TRBJ2-7; 14 bases match TRBD2. Germline lookup yields CDR1 MNHEY and CDR2 SMNVEV (reference sequence). This CDR3 contains 13 residues. V was pared by 5 bases and J by 7 bases, with 1 base of the junction left unmatched.

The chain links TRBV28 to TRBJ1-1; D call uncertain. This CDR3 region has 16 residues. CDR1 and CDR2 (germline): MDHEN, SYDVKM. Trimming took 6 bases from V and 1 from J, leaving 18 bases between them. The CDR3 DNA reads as TGTGCCAGCAGCGGCGTGTGGGCGAAGGGGAACACTGAAGCTTTCTTT. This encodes CASSGVWAKGNTEAFF.

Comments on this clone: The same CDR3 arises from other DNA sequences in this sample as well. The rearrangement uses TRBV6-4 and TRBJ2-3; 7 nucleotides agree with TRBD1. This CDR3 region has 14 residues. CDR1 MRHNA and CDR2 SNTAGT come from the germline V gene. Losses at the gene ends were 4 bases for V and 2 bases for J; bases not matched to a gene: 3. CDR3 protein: CASSAGGLTDTQYF. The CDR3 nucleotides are TGTGCCAGCAGTGCAGGGGGTCTCACAGATACGCAGTATTTT.

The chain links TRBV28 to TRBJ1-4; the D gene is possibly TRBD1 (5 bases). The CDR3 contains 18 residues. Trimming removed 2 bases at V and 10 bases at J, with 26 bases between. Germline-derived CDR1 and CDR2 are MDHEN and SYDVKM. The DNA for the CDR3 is TGTGCCAGCAGTTTAGGAACAGGTGGGGAGGGAATGTCTGGAAAACTGTTTTTT. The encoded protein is CASSLGTGGEGMSGKLFF.

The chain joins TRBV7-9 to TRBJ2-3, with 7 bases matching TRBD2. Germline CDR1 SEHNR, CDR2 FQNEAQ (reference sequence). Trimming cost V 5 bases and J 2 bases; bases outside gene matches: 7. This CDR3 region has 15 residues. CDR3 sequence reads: CASSRGRGSTDTQYF. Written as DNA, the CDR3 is TGTGCCAGCAGCCGAGGGAGGGGCTCCACAGATACGCAGTATTTT.

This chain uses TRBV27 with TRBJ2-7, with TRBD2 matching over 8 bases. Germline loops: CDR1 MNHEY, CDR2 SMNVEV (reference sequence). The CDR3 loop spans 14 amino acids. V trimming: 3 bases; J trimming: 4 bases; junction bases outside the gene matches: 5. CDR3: CASSFREGPYEQYF. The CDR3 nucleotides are TGTGCCAGCAGTTTCCGGGAGGGGCCGTACGAGCAGTACTTC.

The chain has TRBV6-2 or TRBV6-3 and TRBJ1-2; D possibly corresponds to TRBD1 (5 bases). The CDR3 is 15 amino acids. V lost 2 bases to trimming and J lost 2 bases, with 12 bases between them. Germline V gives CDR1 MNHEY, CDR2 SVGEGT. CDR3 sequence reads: CASSYSPDSNYGYTF. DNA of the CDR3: TGTGCCAGCAGTTACAGCCCCGACAGCAACTATGGCTACACCTTC.

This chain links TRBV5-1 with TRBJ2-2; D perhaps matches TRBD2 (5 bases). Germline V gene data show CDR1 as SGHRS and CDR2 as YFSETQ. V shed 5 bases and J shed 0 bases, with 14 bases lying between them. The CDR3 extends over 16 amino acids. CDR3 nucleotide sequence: TGCGCCAGCAGGGTTGCGCGACTAACGAACACCGGGGAGCTGTTTTTT. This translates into CASRVARLTNTGELFF.

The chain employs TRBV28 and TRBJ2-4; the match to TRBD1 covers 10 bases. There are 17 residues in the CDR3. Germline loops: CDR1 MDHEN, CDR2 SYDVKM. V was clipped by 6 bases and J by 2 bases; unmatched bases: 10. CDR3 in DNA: TGTGCCAGCAGCTTCACGACAGGGGGCGTCCCCAAAAACATTCAGTACTTC. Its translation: CASSFTTGGVPKNIQYF.

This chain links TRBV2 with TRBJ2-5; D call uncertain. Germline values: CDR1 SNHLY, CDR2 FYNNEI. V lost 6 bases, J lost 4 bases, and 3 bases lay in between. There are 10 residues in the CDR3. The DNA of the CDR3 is TGTGCCAGCAGATTAGAGACCCAGTACTTC. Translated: CASRLETQYF.

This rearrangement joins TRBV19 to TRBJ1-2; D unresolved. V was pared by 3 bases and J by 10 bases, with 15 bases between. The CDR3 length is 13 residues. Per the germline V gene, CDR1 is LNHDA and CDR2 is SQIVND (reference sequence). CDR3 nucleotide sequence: TGTGCCAGTAGTATGAAAGCGAAAGGAGTCTACACCTTC. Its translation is CASSMKAKGVYTF. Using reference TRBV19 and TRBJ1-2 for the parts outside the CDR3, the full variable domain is DGGITQSPKYLFRKEGQNVTLSCEQNLNHDAMYWYRQDPGQGLRLIYYSQIVNDFQKGDIAEGYSVSREKKESFPLTVTSAQKNPTAFYLCASSMKAKGVYTFGSGTRLTVV.

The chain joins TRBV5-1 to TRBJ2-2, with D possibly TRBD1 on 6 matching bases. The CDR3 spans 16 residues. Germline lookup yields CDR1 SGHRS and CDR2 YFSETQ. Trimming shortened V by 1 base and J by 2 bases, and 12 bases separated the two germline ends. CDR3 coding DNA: TGCGCCAGCAGCTTGTCCGGCAGGGGAAACACCGGGGAGCTGTTTTTT. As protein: CASSLSGRGNTGELFF.

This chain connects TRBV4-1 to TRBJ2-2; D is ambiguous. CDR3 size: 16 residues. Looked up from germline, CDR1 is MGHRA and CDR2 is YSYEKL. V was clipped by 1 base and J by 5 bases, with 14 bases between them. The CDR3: CASSQGSSLGTGELFF. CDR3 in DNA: TGCGCCAGCAGCCAAGGGAGCTCCCTCGGAACCGGGGAGCTGTTTTTT.

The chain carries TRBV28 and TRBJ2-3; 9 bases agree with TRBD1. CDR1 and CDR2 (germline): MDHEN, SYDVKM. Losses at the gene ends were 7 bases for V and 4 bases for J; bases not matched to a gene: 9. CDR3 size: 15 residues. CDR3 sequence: CASKRDREVPDTQYF. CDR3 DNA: TGTGCCAGCAAACGGGACAGGGAAGTGCCAGATACGCAGTATTTT.

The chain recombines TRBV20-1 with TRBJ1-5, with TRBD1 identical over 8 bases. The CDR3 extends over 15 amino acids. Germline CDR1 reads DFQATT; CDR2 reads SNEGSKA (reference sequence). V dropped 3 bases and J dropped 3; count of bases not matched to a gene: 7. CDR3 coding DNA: TGCAGTGCTAGTGTTCAGGGGGCCCCCAATCAGCCCCAGCATTTT. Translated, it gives CSASVQGAPNQPQHF.